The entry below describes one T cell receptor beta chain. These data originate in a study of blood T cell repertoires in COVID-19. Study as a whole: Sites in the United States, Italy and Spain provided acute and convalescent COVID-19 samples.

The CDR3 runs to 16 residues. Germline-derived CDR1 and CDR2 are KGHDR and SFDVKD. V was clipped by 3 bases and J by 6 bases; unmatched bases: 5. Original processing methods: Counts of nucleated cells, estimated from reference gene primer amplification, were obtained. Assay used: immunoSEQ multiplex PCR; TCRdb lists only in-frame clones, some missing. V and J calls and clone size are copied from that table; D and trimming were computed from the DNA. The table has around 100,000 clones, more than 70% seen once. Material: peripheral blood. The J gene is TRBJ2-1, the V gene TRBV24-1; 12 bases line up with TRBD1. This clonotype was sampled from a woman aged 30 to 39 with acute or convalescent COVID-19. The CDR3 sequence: CATSDLGTGGINEQFF. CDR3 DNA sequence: TGTGCCACCAGTGATCTTGGGACAGGGGGCATCAATGAGCAGTTCTTC.